This T cell receptor beta chain was documented in a study of shared clonotypes between healthy human individuals (dated by TCRdb to the early 2020s). The study in broad terms: The cohort comprised two women and a few men aged 18 to 49 years. For each donor, three plates each were used for CD4 naive and CD4 memory, two plates were used for CD8 naive, and one plate was used for CD8 memory. The study deeply sequenced blood TCR repertoires of five healthy adults to estimate repertoire size and the extent of clonotype sharing between individuals. Different laboratories and diverse techniques were used to prepare libraries and sequence TCR repertoires, to increase sequencing depth and limit assay-specific biases. Per donor, leukapheresis produced somewhere between about 0.9 and 9.5 billion PBMCs. Overall study results and their limits: Rarefaction of sorted-subset datasets indicated incomplete sequencing despite the large sequencing depth. Because the study included only a small number of donors, the genetic and exposure-history diversity represented was limited. Naive subsets generally had larger estimated clonotype richness than memory subsets. Sampling was restricted to blood, and TCR repertoires in tissues likely differ from the TCR repertoires found in blood. Sharing across a few donors was observed for roughly 5% of naive CD4, about 3.2% of naive CD8, 2% to 2.5% of memory CD4, and about 0.38% of memory CD8 clonotypes. Compared with non-shared clonotypes, the clonotypes found in all four sorted-subset donors had higher generation probabilities. Pairwise subsampling led to the expectation that sequencing depth would affect the degree of clonotype sharing among donors.

For the CD8 naive samples, CD45RO-negative cells were positively selected for CCR7, yielding a CD45RA+CCR7+ population from which TemRA cells were excluded. Donors were healthy HIV-negative adults with no recently reported acute infections or vaccinations. All donors were Caucasian adults living in Nashville, Tennessee, USA. Blood was obtained by leukapheresis, after which PBMCs were separated by Ficoll-Histopaque density gradient centrifugation and cryopreserved in liquid nitrogen vapor phase. Analytical flow cytometry was used to check the purity and quantity of each magnetically sorted T cell population. From each sorted fraction, genomic DNA was isolated and quantified by UV absorbance on a Nanodrop 2000c. TCR CDR3 regions were amplified from genomic DNA by multiplex PCR using the deep immunoSEQ assay. For each cell subset, the extracted genomic DNA was distributed evenly across all wells of several immunoSEQ 96-well plates, and each plate served as one replicate. For sorted subsets, around 200 ng genomic DNA, equal to some 30,000 T cell genomes, was loaded into each replicate PCR. The purified libraries were quantified using a Qubit 3.0 fluorometer, sized with a Bioanalyzer 2100, and then quantified again using the KAPA Library Quantification kit. Each immunoSEQ 96-well plate was sequenced on its own single-read 150-cycle Illumina NextSeq 550 flow cell. On the authors' methods: Because the immunoSEQ output included only junctional sequences and no quality scores, the filtering could not be the same as the filtering used for full-length reads. To assign V/J genes and CDR3, sequences were annotated using PyIR, a Python wrapper for IgBLAST v1.9, with IMGT germline references. Reads were filtered out if the reads had weak V/J assignments (E-value above 1e-6), no CDR3, stop codons, out-of-frame junctions, or ambiguous translated residues. A V3J clonotype was defined by an identical inferred V gene, J gene, and CDR3 amino acid sequence. The percentage overlap between two repertoires was calculated by dividing the number of shared unique clonotypes by the size of the smaller repertoire. RTK rarefaction, the Chao1 estimator, and Recon v2.1 estimates of unobserved clonotypes were used to assess repertoire richness. For all TCRbeta clonotypes obtained by the gDNA method from four donors, generation probabilities were computed with OLGA. Held by TCRdb, this immuneACCESS table contains in-frame sequences only and omits some clones. Under half of the omission traces to an unresolved V gene where checked; the cause of the rest is unknown. V and J calls plus clone size are reproduced from that table; the DNA served to infer D and trimming. Recorded for this sample are roughly 650,000 clones; around 96% of them occurred a single time. Approximately 0.1% of the sample goes to the ten largest clones.

The CDR3 is made up of 13 amino acids, end residues included. Comments on this clone: Its specific antigen is unknown. The missing conserved phenylalanine or tryptophan at the end of this CDR3 makes a read error likely. The DNA is left out, because the CDR3 cannot be placed on it with certainty; the CDR3 is given as TCRdb lists it.

The sample comprised naive CD8+ T cells sorted from blood. In the paper's terms, the cell subset or site label means: CD45RA+CCR7+. The TCR sequence derives from a woman aged 25 to 39 in good health. The rearranged chain carries TRBV12-2 and TRBJ1-4. TRBV12-2 is a pseudogene locus. The CDR3 amino acid sequence is: CASRTPREASIKC.